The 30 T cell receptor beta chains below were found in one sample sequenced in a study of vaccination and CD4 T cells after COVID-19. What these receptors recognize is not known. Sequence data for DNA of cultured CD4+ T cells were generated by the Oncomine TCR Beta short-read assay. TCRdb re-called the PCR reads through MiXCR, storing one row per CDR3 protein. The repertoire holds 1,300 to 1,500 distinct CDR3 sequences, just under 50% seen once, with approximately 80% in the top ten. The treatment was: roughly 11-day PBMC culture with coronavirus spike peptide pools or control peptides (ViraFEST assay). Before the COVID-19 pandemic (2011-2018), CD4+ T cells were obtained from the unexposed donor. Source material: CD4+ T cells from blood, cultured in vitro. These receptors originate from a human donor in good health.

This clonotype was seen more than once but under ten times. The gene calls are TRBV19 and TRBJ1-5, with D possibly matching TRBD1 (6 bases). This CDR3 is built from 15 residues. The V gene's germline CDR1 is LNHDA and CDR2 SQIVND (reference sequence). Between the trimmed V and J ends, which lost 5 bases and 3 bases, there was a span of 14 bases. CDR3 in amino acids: CASSPGTSFNQPQHF. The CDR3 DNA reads TGTGCCAGTAGTCCTGGGACAAGCTTCAATCAGCCCCAGCATTTT.

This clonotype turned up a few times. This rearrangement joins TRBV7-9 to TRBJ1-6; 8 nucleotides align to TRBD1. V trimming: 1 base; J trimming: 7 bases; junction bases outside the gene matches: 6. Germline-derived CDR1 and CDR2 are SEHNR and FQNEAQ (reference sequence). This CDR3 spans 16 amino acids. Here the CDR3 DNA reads TGTGCCAGCAGCTTAGGCCCCGGGACAGGAAATTCACCCCTCCACTTT. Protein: CASSLGPGTGNSPLHF. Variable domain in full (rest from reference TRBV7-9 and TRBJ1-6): DTGVSQNPRHKITKRGQNVTFRCDPISEHNRLYWYRQTLGQGPEFLTYFQNEAQLEKSRLLSDRFSAERPKGSFSTLEIQRTEQGDSAMYLCASSLGPGTGNSPLHFGNGTRLTVT.

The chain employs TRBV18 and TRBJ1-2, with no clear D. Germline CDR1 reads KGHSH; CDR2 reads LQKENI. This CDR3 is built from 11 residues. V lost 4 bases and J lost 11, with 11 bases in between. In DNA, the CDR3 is TGTGCCAGCTCACAGGATTCGGGGTACACCTTC. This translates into CASSQDSGYTF.

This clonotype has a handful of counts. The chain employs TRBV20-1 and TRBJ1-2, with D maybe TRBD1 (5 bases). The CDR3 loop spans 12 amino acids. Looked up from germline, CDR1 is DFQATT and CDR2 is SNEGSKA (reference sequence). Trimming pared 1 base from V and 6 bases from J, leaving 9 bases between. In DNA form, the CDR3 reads TGCAGTGCTAGAGTAAGAGGGGATGGCTACACCTTC. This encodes CSARVRGDGYTF.

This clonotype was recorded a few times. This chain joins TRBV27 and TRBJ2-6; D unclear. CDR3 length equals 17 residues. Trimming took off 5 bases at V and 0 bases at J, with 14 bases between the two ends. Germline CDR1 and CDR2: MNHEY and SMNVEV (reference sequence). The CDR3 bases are TGTGCCAGCAGTATAGGCATTGACCCCTCTGGGGCCAACGTCCTGACTTTC. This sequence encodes CASSIGIDPSGANVLTF.

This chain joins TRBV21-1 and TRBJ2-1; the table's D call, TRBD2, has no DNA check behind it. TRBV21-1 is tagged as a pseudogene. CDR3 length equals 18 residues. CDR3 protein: CASSKGLAGGPGYNEQFF. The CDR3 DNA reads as TGTGCCAGCAGCAAAGGACTAGCGGGAGGGCCCGGTTACAATGAGCAGTTCTTC.

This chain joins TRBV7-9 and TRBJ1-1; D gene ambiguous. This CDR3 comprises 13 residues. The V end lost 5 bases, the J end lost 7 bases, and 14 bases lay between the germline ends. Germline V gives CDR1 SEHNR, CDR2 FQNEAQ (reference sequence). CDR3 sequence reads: CASSPQPEFEAFF. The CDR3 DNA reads TGTGCCAGCAGCCCCCAGCCAGAGTTTGAAGCTTTCTTT.

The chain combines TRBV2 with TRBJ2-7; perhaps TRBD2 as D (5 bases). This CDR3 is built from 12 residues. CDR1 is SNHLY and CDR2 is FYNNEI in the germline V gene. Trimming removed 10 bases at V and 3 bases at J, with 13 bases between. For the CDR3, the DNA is TGTGCCACCGGGATCAGCCGCTACGAGCAGTACTTC. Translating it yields CATGISRYEQYF.

The CDR3 here is CASSRKPYRGQVMKVYGYTF. CDR3 bases: TGTGCCAGCAGCCGGAAACCTTACAGGGGGCAAGTAATGAAGGTCTATGGCTACACCTTC. The J gene is TRBJ1-2, the V gene TRBV7-9; TRBD1 matches 9 bases. CDR3 size: 20 residues. The ends lost 5 bases at V and 4 bases at J; junction bases unmatched: 23. Germline V gene lookup returns CDR1 SEHNR and CDR2 FQNEAQ (reference sequence).

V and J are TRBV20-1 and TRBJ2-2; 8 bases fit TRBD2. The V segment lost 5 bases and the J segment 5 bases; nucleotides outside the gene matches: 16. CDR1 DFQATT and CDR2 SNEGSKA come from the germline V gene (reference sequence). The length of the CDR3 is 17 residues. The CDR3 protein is CSALPGGGAHRTGELFF. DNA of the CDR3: TGCAGTGCTCTTCCCGGGGGGGGGGCTCATCGGACCGGGGAGCTGTTTTTT.

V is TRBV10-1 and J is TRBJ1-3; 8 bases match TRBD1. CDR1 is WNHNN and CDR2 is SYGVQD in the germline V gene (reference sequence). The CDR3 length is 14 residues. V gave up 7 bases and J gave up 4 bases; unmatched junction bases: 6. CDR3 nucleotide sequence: TGCGCCAGCACGGAGGACAGGGTCGGAAACACCATATATTTT. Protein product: CASTEDRVGNTIYF.

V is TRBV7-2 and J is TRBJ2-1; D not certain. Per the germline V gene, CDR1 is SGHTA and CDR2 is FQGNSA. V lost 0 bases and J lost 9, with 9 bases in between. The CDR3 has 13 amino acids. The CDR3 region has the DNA TGTGCCAGCAGCTTAGCACAGACCCTTGAGCAGTTCTTC. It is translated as CASSLAQTLEQFF.

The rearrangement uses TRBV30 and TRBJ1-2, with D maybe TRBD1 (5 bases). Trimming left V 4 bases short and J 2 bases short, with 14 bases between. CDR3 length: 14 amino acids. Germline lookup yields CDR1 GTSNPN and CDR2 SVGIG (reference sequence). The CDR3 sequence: CAWTGTALNYGYTF. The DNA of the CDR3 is TGTGCCTGGACCGGGACGGCCCTAAACTATGGCTACACCTTC. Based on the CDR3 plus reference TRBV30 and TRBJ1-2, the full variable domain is SQTIHQWPATLVQPVGSPLSLECTVEGTSNPNLYWYRQAAGRGLQLLFYSVGIGQISSEVPQNLSASRPQDRQFILSSKKLLLSDSGFYLCAWTGTALNYGYTFGSGTRLTVV.

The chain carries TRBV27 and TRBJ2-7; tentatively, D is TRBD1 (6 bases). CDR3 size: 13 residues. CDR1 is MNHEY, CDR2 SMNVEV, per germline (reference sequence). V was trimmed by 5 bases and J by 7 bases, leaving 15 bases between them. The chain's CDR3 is CASSRDIRTEQYF. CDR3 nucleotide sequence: TGTGCCAGCAGTCGGGACATCCGAACAGAGCAGTACTTC.

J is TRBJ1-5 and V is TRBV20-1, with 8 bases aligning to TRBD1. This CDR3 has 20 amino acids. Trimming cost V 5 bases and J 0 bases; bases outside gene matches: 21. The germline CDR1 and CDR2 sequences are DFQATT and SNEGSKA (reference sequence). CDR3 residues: CSARTFWGDRRRYSNQPQHF. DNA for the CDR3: TGCAGTGCTCGAACGTTCTGGGGGGACAGGCGTCGATATAGCAATCAGCCCCAGCATTTT.

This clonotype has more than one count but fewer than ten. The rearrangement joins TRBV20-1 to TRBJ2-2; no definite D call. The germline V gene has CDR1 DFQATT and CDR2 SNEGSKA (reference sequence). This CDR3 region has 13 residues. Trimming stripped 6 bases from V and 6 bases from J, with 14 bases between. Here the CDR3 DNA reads TGCAGTGCGCGAACCGTAGGCGCCGGGGAGCTGTTTTTT. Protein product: CSARTVGAGELFF.

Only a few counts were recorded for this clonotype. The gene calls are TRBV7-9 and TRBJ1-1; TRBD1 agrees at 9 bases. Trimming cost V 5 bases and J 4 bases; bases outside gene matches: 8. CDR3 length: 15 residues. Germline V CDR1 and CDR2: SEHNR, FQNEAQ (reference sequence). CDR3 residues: CASSPWDRESTEAFF. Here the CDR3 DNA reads TGTGCCAGCAGCCCCTGGGACAGGGAGTCCACTGAAGCTTTCTTT.

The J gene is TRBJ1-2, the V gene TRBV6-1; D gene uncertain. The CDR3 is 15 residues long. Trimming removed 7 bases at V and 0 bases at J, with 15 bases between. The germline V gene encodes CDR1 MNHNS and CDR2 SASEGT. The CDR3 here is CASTPGPASNYGYTF. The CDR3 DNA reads TGTGCCAGCACCCCCGGCCCCGCCTCTAACTATGGCTACACCTTC.

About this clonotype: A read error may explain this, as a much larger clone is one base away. CDR3 sequence reads: CASSLQGAFLNSGANVLTF. CDR3 sequence (DNA): TGTGCCAGTAGCTTACAGGGGGCTTTTCTGAACTCTGGGGCCAACGTCCTGACTTTC. This chain links TRBV19 with TRBJ2-6, with TRBD1 identical over 9 bases. Germline CDR1 LNHDA, CDR2 SQIVND (reference sequence). The CDR3 is made up of 19 amino acids. Trimming took 6 bases from V and 0 from J; bases not matched to a gene: 12.

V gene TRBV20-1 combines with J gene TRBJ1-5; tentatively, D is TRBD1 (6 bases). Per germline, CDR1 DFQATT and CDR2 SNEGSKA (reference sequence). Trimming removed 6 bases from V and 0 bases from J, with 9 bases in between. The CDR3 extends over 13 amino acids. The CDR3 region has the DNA TGCAGTGCCGCCAGGGGTAGCAATCAGCCCCAGCATTTT. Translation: CSAARGSNQPQHF.

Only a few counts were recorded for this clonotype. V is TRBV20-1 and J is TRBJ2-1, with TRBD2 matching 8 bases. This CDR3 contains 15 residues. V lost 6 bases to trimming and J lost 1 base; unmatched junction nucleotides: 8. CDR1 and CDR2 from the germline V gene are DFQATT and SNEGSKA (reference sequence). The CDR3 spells CSAGPGLESYNEQFF. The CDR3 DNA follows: TGCAGTGCGGGACCGGGACTAGAGTCCTACAATGAGCAGTTCTTC.

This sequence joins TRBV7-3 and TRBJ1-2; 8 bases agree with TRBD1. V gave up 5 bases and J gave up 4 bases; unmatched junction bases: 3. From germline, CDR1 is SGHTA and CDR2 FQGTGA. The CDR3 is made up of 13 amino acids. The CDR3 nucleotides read TGTGCCAGCAGCCTTACAGGGGGCTATGGCTACACCTTC. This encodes CASSLTGGYGYTF.

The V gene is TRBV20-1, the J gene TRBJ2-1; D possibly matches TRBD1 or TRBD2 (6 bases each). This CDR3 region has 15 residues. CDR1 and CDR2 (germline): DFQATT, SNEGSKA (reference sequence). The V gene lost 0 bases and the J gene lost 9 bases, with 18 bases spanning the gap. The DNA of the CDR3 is TGCAGTGCTAGAGATCGGGTGGCGGGACACGGTGAGCAGTTCTTC. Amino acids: CSARDRVAGHGEQFF.

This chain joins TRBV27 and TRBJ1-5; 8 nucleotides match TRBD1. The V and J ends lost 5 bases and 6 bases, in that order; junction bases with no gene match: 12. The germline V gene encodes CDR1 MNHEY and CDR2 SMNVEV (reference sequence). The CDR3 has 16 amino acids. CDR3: CASSQYTGGGGQPQHF. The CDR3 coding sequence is TGTGCCAGCAGTCAATACACAGGGGGTGGAGGTCAGCCCCAGCATTTT.

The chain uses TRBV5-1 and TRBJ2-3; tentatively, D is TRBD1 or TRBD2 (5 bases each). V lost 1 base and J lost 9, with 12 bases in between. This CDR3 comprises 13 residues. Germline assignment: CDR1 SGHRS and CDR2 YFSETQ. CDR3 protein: CASSLLGTQTQYF. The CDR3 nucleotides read TGCGCCAGCAGCTTGTTGGGGACGCAAACGCAGTATTTT.

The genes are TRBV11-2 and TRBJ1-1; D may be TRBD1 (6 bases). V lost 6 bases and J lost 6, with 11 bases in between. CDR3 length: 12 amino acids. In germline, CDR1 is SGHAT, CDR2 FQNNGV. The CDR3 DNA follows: TGTGCCAGCAGTCAAGGGGGGGCTGAAGCTTTCTTT. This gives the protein CASSQGGAEAFF.

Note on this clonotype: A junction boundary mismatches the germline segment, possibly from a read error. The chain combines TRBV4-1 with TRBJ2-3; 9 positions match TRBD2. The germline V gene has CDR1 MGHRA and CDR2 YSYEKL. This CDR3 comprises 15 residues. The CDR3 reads CASSQGGLAPDTQYF. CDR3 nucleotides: TGCGCCAGCAGTCAAGGGGGACTAGCCCCAGATACGCAGTATTTT.

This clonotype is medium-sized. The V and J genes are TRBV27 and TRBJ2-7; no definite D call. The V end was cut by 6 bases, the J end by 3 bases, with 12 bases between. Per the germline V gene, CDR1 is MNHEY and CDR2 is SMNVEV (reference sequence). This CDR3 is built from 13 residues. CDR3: CASSMGISYEQYF. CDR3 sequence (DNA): TGTGCCAGCAGCATGGGGATAAGCTACGAGCAGTACTTC.

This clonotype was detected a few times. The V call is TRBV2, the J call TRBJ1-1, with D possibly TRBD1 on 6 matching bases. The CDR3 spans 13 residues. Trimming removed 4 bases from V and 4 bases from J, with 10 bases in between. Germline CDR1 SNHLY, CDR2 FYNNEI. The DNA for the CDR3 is TGTGCCAGCAGTGTCGACAGGAGCACTGAAGCTTTCTTT. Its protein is CASSVDRSTEAFF.

The CDR3 loop is CASRKLTGYDTQYF. The CDR3 DNA is TGTGCCAGCAGAAAACTTACAGGGTATGATACGCAGTATTTT. This chain links TRBV6-1 with TRBJ2-3, with D perhaps TRBD1 (6 bases). The CDR3 is made up of 14 amino acids. V was trimmed by 6 bases and J by 6 bases, leaving 16 bases between them. Germline loops: CDR1 MNHNS, CDR2 SASEGT.